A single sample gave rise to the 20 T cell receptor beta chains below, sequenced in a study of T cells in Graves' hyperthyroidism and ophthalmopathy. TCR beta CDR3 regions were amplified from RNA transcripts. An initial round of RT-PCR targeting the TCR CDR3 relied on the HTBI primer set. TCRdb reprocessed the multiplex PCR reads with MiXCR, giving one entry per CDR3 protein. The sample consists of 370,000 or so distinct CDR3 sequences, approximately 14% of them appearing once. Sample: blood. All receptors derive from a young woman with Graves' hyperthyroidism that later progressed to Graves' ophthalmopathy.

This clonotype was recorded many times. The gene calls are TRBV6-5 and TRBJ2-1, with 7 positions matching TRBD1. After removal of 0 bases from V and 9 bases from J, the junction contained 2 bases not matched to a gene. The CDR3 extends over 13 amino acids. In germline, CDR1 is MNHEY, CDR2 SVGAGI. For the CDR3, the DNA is TGTGCCAGCAGTTACTCCGGACAGGTTGAGCAGTTCTTC. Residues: CASSYSGQVEQFF.

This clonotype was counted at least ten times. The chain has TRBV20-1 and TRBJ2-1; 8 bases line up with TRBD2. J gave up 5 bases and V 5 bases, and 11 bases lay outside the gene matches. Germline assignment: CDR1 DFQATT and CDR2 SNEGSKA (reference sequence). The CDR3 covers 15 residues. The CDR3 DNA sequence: TGCAGTGCTGCCCTCTGGACTAGCCCTGACAATGAGCAGTTCTTC. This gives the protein CSAALWTSPDNEQFF.

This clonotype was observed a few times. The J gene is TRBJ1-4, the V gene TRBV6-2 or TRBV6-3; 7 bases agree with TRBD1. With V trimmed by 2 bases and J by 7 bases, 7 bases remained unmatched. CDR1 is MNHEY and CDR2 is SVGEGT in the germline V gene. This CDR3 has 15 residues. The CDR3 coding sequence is TGTGCCAGCAGTTACGAGGGGGCGAAGGGTGAAAAACTGTTTTTT. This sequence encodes CASSYEGAKGEKLFF.

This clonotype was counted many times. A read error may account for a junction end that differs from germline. CDR3 residues: CATSGGETDTQYF. The CDR3 coding sequence is TGTGCCACCAGTGGTGGGGAAACAGATACGCAGTATTTT. The chain employs TRBV10-3 and TRBJ2-3; D is ambiguous. The CDR3 spans 13 residues. Germline CDR1 is ENHRY and CDR2 is SYGVKD.

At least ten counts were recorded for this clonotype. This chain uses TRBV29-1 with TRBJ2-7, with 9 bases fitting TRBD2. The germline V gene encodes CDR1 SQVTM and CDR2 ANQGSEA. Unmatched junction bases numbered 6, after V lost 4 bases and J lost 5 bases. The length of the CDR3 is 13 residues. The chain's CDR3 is CSVVSGSVNEQYF. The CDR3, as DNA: TGCAGCGTTGTTAGCGGGAGTGTCAACGAGCAGTACTTC.

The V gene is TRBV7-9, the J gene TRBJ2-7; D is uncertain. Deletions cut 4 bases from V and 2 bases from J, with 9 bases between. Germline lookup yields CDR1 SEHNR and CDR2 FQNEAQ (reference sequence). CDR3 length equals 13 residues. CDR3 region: CASSSDTAYEQYF. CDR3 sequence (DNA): TGTGCCAGCAGCTCCGACACCGCCTACGAGCAGTACTTC.

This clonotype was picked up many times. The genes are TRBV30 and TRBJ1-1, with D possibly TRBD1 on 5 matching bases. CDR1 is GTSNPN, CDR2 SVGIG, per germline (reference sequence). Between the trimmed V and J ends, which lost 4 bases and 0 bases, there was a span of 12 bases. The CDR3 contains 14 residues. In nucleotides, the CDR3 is TGTGCCTGGAACTTTGGACACCTGAACACTGAAGCTTTCTTT. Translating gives CAWNFGHLNTEAFF.

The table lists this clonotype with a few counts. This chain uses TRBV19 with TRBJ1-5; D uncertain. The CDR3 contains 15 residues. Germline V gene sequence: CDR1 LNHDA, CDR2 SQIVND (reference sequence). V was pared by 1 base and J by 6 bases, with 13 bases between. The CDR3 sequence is CASSIVTSGSQPQHF. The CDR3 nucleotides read TGTGCCAGTAGTATAGTCACATCGGGTTCTCAGCCCCAGCATTTT.

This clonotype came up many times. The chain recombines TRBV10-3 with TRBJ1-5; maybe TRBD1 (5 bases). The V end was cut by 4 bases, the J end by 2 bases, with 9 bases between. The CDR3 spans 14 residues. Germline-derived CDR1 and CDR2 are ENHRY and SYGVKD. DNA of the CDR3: TGTGCCATCAGTGTAAGGGGAGGCAATCAGCCCCAGCATTTT. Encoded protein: CAISVRGGNQPQHF.

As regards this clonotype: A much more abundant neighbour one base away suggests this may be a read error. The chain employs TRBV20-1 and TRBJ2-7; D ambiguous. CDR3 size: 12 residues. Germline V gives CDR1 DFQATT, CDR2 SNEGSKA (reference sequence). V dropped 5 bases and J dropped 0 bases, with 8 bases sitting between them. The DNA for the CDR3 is TGCAGTGCTCAGGAGTACTCCTACGAGCAGTACTTC. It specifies CSAQEYSYEQYF.

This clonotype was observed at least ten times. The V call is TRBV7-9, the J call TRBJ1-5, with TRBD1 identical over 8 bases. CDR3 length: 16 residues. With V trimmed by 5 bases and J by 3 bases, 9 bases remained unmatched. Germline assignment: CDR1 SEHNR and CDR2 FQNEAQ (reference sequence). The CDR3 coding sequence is TGTGCCAGCAGCCGCGGGACAGGAGACACCAATCAGCCCCAGCATTTT. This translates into CASSRGTGDTNQPQHF.

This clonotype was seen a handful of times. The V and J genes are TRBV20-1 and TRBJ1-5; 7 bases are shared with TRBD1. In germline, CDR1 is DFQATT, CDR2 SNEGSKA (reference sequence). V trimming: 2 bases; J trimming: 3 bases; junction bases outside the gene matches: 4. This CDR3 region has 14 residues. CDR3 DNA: TGCAGTGCTAGACAGGGGGAGTCCAATCAGCCCCAGCATTTT. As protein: CSARQGESNQPQHF.

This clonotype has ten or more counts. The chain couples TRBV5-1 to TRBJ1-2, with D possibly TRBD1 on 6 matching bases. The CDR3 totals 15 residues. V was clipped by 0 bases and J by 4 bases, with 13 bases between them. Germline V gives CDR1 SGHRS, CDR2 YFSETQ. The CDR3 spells CASSLARGRTYGYTF. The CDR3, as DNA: TGCGCCAGCAGCTTGGCTCGGGGGCGCACCTATGGCTACACCTTC.

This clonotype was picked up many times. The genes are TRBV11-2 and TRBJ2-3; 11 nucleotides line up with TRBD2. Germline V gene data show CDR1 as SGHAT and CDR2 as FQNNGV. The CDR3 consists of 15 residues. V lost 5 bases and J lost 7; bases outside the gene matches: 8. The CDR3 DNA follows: TGTGCCAGCAGCCGATCGACTAGCGGGACAAATACGCAGTATTTT. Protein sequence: CASSRSTSGTNTQYF. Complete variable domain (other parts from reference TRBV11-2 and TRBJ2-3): EAGVAQSPRYKIIEKRQSVAFWCNPISGHATLYWYQQILGQGPKLLIQFQNNGVVDDSQLPKDRFSAERLKGVDSTLKIQPAKLEDSAVYLCASSRSTSGTNTQYFGPGTRLTVL.

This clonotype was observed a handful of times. The CDR3 protein is CAIRRAEQETQYF. Here the CDR3 DNA reads TGTGCCATCAGGAGGGCGGAGCAAGAGACCCAGTACTTC. The rearrangement links TRBV10-3 to TRBJ2-5, with TRBD2 as a possible D gene (5 bases). The CDR3 loop spans 13 amino acids. Trimming removed 6 bases from V and 2 bases from J, with 10 bases in between. Germline CDR1 is ENHRY and CDR2 is SYGVKD.

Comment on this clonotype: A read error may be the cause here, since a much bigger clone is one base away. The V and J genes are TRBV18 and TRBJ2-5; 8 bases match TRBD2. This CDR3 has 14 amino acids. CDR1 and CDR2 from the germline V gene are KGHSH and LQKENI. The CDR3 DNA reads TGTGCCAGCTCACAAAAAGCGGGAGTTGAGACCCCGTACTTC. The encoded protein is CASSQKAGVETPYF.

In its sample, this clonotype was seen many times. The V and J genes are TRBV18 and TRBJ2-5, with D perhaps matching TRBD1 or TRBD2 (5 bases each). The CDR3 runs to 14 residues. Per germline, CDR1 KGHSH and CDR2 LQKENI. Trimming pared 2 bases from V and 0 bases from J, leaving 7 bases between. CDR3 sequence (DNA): TGTGCCAGCTCACCAGGGACCTACCAAGAGACCCAGTACTTC. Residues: CASSPGTYQETQYF.

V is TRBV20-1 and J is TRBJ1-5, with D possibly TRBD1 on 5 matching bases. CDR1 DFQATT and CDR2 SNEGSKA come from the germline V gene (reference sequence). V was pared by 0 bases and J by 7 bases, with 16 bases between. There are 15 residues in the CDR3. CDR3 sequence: CSARDKAGPEQPQHF. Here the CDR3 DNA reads TGCAGTGCTAGAGATAAGGCGGGGCCTGAACAGCCCCAGCATTTT.

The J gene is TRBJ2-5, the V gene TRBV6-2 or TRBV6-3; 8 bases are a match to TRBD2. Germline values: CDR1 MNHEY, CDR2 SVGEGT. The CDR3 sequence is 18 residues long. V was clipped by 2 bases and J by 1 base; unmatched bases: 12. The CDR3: CASSYNRLAGPLQETQYF. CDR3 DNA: TGTGCCAGCAGTTACAATCGGTTAGCGGGACCTCTCCAAGAGACCCAGTACTTC.

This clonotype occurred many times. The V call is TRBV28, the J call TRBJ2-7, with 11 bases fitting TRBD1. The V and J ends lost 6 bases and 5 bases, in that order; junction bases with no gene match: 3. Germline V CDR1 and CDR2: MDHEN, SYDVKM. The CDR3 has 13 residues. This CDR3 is CASRDRGPNEQYF. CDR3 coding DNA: TGTGCCAGCAGGGACAGGGGGCCCAACGAGCAGTACTTC.